These T cell receptor beta chains were read from a single sample in a study of CD8+ T cells in alopecia areata. The assay was immunoSEQ multiplex PCR, and TCRdb's table has in-frame clones only and misses some. The sample records some 160,000 clones, 62% being singletons. The specimen sequenced was CD8+ T cells sorted from blood. The receptor set was obtained from a human donor in good health. Each CDR3 is given with its conserved first and last residue. A D gene is named only where the DNA matches it firmly. Expanded clones are given a class, and other clones once, few, many or no size at all.

.,TRBJ2-7,.,TRBV13,CASTIFGLFEQYF,TGTGCCAGCACCATCTTTGGCCTTTTCGAGCAGTACTTC
.,TRBJ2-1,.,TRBV4-1,CASTSAVSSYNEQFF,TGCGCCAGCACATCCGCCGTGAGCTCCTACAATGAGCAGTTCTTC
TRBD2,TRBJ2-2,.,TRBV9,CASGTQAGLDTGELFF,TGTGCCAGCGGGACCCAAGCGGGATTGGACACCGGGGAGCTGTTTTTT
.,TRBJ2-7,once,TRBV20-1,CSAREYEQYF,TGCAGTGCTAGAGAGTACGAGCAGTACTTC
TRBD1,TRBJ1-1,.,TRBV27,CASKTGRNTEAFF,TGTGCCAGCAAGACAGGGAGAAACACTGAAGCTTTCTTT
TRBD2,TRBJ2-3,few,TRBV27,CASSDRRLAPVTDTQYF,TGTGCCAGCAGTGATAGGCGACTAGCTCCCGTCACAGATACGCAGTATTTT
.,TRBJ1-1,.,TRBV6-5,CASSYGGVSEAFF,TGTGCCAGCAGTTACGGGGGAGTGTCTGAAGCTTTCTTT
TRBD1,TRBJ2-4,once,TRBV5-6,CASSSGTDLAKNIQYF,TGTGCCAGCAGCAGTGGGACAGATCTAGCCAAAAACATTCAGTACTTC
.,TRBJ2-7,few,TRBV9,CASSPPFGVGGSYEQYF,TGTGCCAGCAGCCCACCCTTTGGGGTAGGGGGGTCCTACGAGCAGTACTTC
.,TRBJ2-2,few,TRBV7-9,CASSAELGELFF,TGTGCCAGCAGCGCAGAGCTCGGGGAGCTGTTTTTT
.,TRBJ2-1,.,TRBV11-2,CASSYRDDYNEQFF,TGTGCCAGCAGCTATCGGGACGACTACAATGAGCAGTTCTTC
TRBD2,TRBJ2-1,.,TRBV4-1,CASSQDRASGYGNEQFF,TGCGCCAGCAGCCAAGATCGGGCTAGCGGGTATGGTAATGAGCAGTTCTTC
TRBD1,TRBJ2-1,.,TRBV5-6,CASSFGTGVNEQFF,TGTGCCAGCAGCTTTGGGACAGGGGTTAATGAGCAGTTCTTC
.,TRBJ2-2,few,TRBV7-9,CASTHGGSSNTGELFF,TGTGCCAGCACCCATGGGGGGTCATCGAACACCGGGGAGCTGTTTTTT
.,TRBJ1-1,.,TRBV27,CASSIIGGNTEAFF,TGTGCCAGCAGTATTATTGGGGGGAACACTGAAGCTTTCTTT
.,TRBJ2-1,.,TRBV2,CASSETGLSGSSYNEQFF,TGTGCCAGCAGTGAGACAGGGCTAAGCGGGAGCTCCTACAATGAGCAGTTCTTC
TRBD1,TRBJ2-1,.,TRBV15,CATSRVGGREQFF,TGTGCCACCAGCAGAGTAGGGGGCAGAGAGCAGTTCTTC
.,TRBJ2-1,few,TRBV19,CASSIVGSTHNEQFF,TGTGCCAGTAGTATAGTGGGGTCTACCCACAATGAGCAGTTCTTC
.,TRBJ2-6,.,TRBV25-1,CASSTTSSGANVLTF,TGTGCCAGCAGTACGACTTCTTCCGGGGCCAACGTCCTGACTTTC
.,TRBJ2-5,.,TRBV30,CAWNSNLAGETQYF,TGTGCCTGGAACTCCAACCTGGCAGGGGAGACCCAGTACTTC
.,TRBJ2-7,few,TRBV7-2,CASRERRHRDGWQYF,TGTGCCAGCAGAGAAAGAAGACACAGGGACGGTTGGCAGTACTTC
.,TRBJ2-5,few,TRBV20-1,CSQGQQETQYF,TGCAGTCAGGGACAACAAGAGACCCAGTACTTC
.,TRBJ2-3,.,TRBV7-9,CASSLDWSEGTDTQYF,TGTGCCAGCAGCTTAGACTGGAGCGAGGGCACAGATACGCAGTATTTT
.,TRBJ1-1,few,TRBV29-1,CSVVPGDYTEAFF,TGCAGCGTTGTTCCCGGGGATTACACTGAAGCTTTCTTT
.,TRBJ2-2,.,TRBV27,CASSLGSTGELFF,TGTGCCAGCAGTTTAGGGAGCACCGGGGAGCTGTTTTTT
.,TRBJ1-2,.,TRBV20-1,CSAKLLAGYTF,TGCAGTGCTAAACTCCTTGCTGGCTACACCTTC
.,TRBJ2-6,.,TRBV29-1,CSVEVRDGSSGANVLTF,TGCAGCGTTGAAGTTCGGGACGGGTCCTCTGGGGCCAACGTCCTGACTTTC
.,TRBJ2-7,.,TRBV2,CASRMGWHSSAEQYF,TGTGCCAGCAGGATGGGGTGGCACTCGTCCGCCGAGCAGTACTTC
TRBD1,TRBJ1-2,.,TRBV9,CASSGGTEPIYGYTF,TGTGCCAGCAGCGGAGGGACAGAGCCGATATATGGCTACACCTTC
TRBD2,TRBJ2-5,.,TRBV7-9,CASSRVTSGSAETQYF,TGTGCCAGCAGCCGAGTCACTAGCGGGAGTGCGGAGACCCAGTACTTC
TRBD1,TRBJ2-3,.,TRBV5-4,CASRFGQGTGLSTDTQYF,TGTGCCAGCAGATTCGGACAGGGAACGGGGCTGAGCACAGATACGCAGTATTTT
.,TRBJ1-5,.,TRBV9,CASSVAGRSNQPQHF,TGTGCCAGCAGCGTAGCCGGGAGAAGCAATCAGCCCCAGCATTTT
.,TRBJ2-3,.,TRBV7-9,CASSFHATAFTDTQYF,TGTGCCAGCAGCTTCCACGCGACCGCCTTCACAGATACGCAGTATTTT
TRBD2,TRBJ2-3,once,TRBV5-6,CASSASGRGTDTQYF,TGTGCCAGCAGCGCTAGCGGGAGGGGCACAGATACGCAGTATTTT
.,TRBJ2-3,.,TRBV7-9,CASSLGAAYF,TGTGCCAGCAGCTTAGGCGCGGCGTATTTT
.,TRBJ2-7,once,TRBV5-4,CASGWGQEQYF,TGTGCCAGCGGATGGGGGCAGGAGCAGTACTTC
TRBD2,TRBJ2-7,.,TRBV28,CASSPGLAGENYEQYF,TGTGCCAGCAGTCCGGGACTAGCGGGAGAGAACTACGAGCAGTACTTC
TRBD1,TRBJ1-2,.,TRBV29-1,CSVGDRETTYGYTF,TGCAGCGTTGGGGACAGGGAGACAACCTATGGCTACACCTTC
.,TRBJ2-3,.,TRBV7-2,CASTTGWGDTQYF,TGTGCCAGTACTACGGGCTGGGGAGATACGCAGTATTTT
.,TRBJ1-1,.,TRBV5-4,CASSLGGGDTEAFF,TGTGCCAGCAGCCTGGGGGGGGGAGACACTGAAGCTTTCTTT